These 24 T cell receptor beta chains were sequenced from one sample in a study of shared clonotypes between healthy human individuals. Profiling relied on immunoSEQ multiplex PCR, and the TCRdb table lists in-frame clones only, not all of them. In the table there are about 580,000 clones, about 98% of which are singletons. Terminally differentiated effector memory CD45RA+ cells were excluded from the naive CD8 cells, which were CD45RO-negative and positively selected for CCR7. The sequencing input was naive CD8+ T cells sorted from blood. The receptors shown here come from a man under 40 in good health.

V is TRBV6-6 and J is TRBJ2-7, with 8 bases that match TRBD2. Germline V CDR1 and CDR2: MNHNY, SVGAGI (reference sequence). CDR3 length: 14 amino acids. V was pared by 6 bases and J by 0 bases, with 4 bases of the junction left unmatched. CDR3 in amino acids: CASRGLADSYEQYF. In DNA form, the CDR3 reads TGTGCCAGCAGAGGACTAGCCGACTCCTACGAGCAGTACTTC.

This rearrangement joins TRBV5-1 to TRBJ2-7, with a possible D match to TRBD1 (6 bases). The V and J ends lost 0 bases and 2 bases respectively, with 12 bases between them. The CDR3 is made up of 15 amino acids. Germline CDR1 reads SGHRS; CDR2 reads YFSETQ. As DNA, the CDR3 is TGCGCCAGCAGCTTGGAGAGGGGGAGAACCTACGAGCAGTACTTC. Amino acid sequence: CASSLERGRTYEQYF. The whole variable domain, filled in from reference TRBV5-1 and TRBJ2-7, reads KAGVTQTPRYLIKTRGQQVTLSCSPISGHRSVSWYQQTPGQGLQFLFEYFSETQRNKGNFPGRFSGRQFSNSRSEMNVSTLELGDSALYLCASSLERGRTYEQYFGPGTRLTVT.

The CDR3 sequence: CASGLPKTEQETQYF. The DNA for the CDR3 is TGTGCTAGTGGTTTGCCGAAGACAGAACAAGAGACCCAGTACTTC. The chain employs TRBV12-5 and TRBJ2-5, with a weak D call TRBD1 (5 bases). The CDR3 is 15 amino acids. Germline CDR1 is LGHNT and CDR2 is FRNRAP. V was shortened by 2 bases and J by 2 bases, with 12 bases between the two germline ends.

The V gene is TRBV9, the J gene TRBJ1-1; D perhaps matches TRBD1 (6 bases). V shed 3 bases and J shed 5 bases, with 8 bases lying between them. Germline V gene lookup returns CDR1 SGDLS and CDR2 YYNGEE. The length of the CDR3 is 12 residues. The CDR3 here is CASSEGGTEAFF. The DNA for the CDR3 is TGTGCCAGCAGCGAGGGGGGTACTGAAGCTTTCTTT.

This clone was recorded only once. The V call is TRBV5-6, the J call TRBJ2-1, with D unresolved. V shed 4 bases and J shed 1 base, with 6 bases lying between them. Per the germline V gene, CDR1 is SGHDT and CDR2 is YYEEEE. The CDR3 is 13 amino acids. The CDR3 coding sequence is TGTGCCAGCAGCCAAGAGTCCTACAATGAGCAGTTCTTC. Encoded protein: CASSQESYNEQFF.

The chain has TRBV9 and TRBJ1-1; D gene ambiguous. The CDR3 extends over 14 amino acids. Trimming left V 0 bases short and J 1 base short, with 7 bases between. CDR1 and CDR2 from the germline V gene are SGDLS and YYNGEE. The CDR3 DNA follows: TGTGCCAGCAGCGTAGGACTGGAGAACACTGAAGCTTTCTTT. Protein: CASSVGLENTEAFF.

V is TRBV7-9 and J is TRBJ2-1; D is ambiguous. CDR1 and CDR2 from the germline V gene are SEHNR and FQNEAQ (reference sequence). The CDR3 totals 16 residues. V was clipped by 1 base and J by 5 bases, with 15 bases between them. The CDR3 loop reads CASSLVSHTADNEQFF. The CDR3 DNA reads TGTGCCAGCAGCTTAGTATCGCATACCGCGGACAATGAGCAGTTCTTC.

The rearrangement links TRBV27 to TRBJ2-1, with unresolved D. Germline assignment: CDR1 MNHEY and CDR2 SMNVEV (reference sequence). There are 12 residues in the CDR3. V was trimmed by 8 bases and J by 4 bases, leaving 9 bases between them. The CDR3 region is CASGLVYNEQFF. Here the CDR3 DNA reads TGTGCCAGCGGCCTAGTATACAATGAGCAGTTCTTC.

The chain combines TRBV4-1 with TRBJ2-1; 10 bases agree with TRBD2. The ends lost 5 bases at V and 7 bases at J; junction bases unmatched: 8. Germline V gene sequence: CDR1 MGHRA, CDR2 YSYEKL. CDR3 length: 15 residues. CDR3 sequence reads: CASSGLAGVLNEQFF. In DNA, the CDR3 is TGCGCCAGCAGCGGCCTAGCGGGAGTTTTGAATGAGCAGTTCTTC.

This chain connects TRBV6-5 to TRBJ2-2, with a tentative D call TRBD2 (6 bases). CDR3 length: 13 amino acids. Per the germline V gene, CDR1 is MNHEY and CDR2 is SVGAGI. V was cut by 10 bases and J by 6 bases, with 15 bases left in between. The CDR3 reads CATTSSVAGELFF. The CDR3 DNA reads TGTGCCACGACTAGTAGTGTAGCCGGGGAGCTGTTTTTT.

This clone came up once. This chain uses TRBV7-9 with TRBJ2-5; no reliable D call. CDR1 and CDR2 from the germline V gene are SEHNR and FQNEAQ (reference sequence). This CDR3 is built from 14 residues. V was shortened by 0 bases and J by 1 base, with 6 bases between the two germline ends. The CDR3 here is CASSLAGSQETQYF. The CDR3 DNA is TGTGCCAGCAGCTTAGCGGGTTCCCAAGAGACCCAGTACTTC.

The gene calls are TRBV27 and TRBJ2-3; TRBD2 matches 13 bases. CDR3 size: 15 residues. The V segment lost 6 bases and the J segment 4 bases; nucleotides outside the gene matches: 4. Germline V gives CDR1 MNHEY, CDR2 SMNVEV (reference sequence). CDR3 protein: CASRLAGGPADTQYF. The CDR3 DNA reads as TGTGCCAGCAGACTAGCGGGAGGGCCAGCAGATACGCAGTATTTT.

The gene calls are TRBV14 and TRBJ1-2, with 8 bases identical to TRBD1. The germline V gene encodes CDR1 SGHDN and CDR2 FVKESK. The J segment lost 6 bases and the V segment lost 2 bases, leaving 8 bases of the junction unmatched. The CDR3 loop spans 15 amino acids. The CDR3 DNA follows: TGTGCCAGCAGCCAACTTCAGGGGGCTTCACATGGCTACACCTTC. This codes for CASSQLQGASHGYTF.

This chain uses TRBV9 with TRBJ2-5; a weak D match, TRBD1 (6 bases). Germline CDR1 is SGDLS and CDR2 is YYNGEE. V was shortened by 3 bases and J by 2 bases, with 8 bases between the two germline ends. The CDR3 sequence is 13 residues long. The CDR3 bases are TGTGCCAGCAGCGAGGGGGTACAAGAGACCCAGTACTTC. Residues: CASSEGVQETQYF. The full variable domain, completed using reference TRBV9 and TRBJ2-5, is DSGVTQTPKHLITATGQRVTLRCSPRSGDLSVYWYQQSLDQGLQFLIQYYNGEERAKGNILERFSAQQFPDLHSELNLSSLELGDSALYFCASSEGVQETQYFGPGTRLLVL.

The chain links TRBV7-3 to TRBJ2-7, with 9 bases matching TRBD1. Germline V gene data show CDR1 as SGHTA and CDR2 as FQGTGA. J gave up 5 bases and V 5 bases, and 7 bases lay outside the gene matches. The CDR3 covers 14 residues. DNA of the CDR3: TGTGCCAGCAGCCCAGGACAGGGGTGGCACGAGCAGTACTTC. Its protein is CASSPGQGWHEQYF.

The chain couples TRBV7-6 to TRBJ2-7, with D perhaps TRBD1 (5 bases). Per germline, CDR1 SGHVS and CDR2 FNYEAQ. The CDR3 spans 16 residues. Trimming stripped 0 bases from V and 2 bases from J, with 14 bases between. CDR3 residues: CASSLAGREGAYEQYF. As DNA, the CDR3 is TGTGCCAGCAGCTTAGCGGGCAGGGAAGGTGCCTACGAGCAGTACTTC.

The chain recombines TRBV6-5 with TRBJ2-1; 7 bases fit TRBD2. V lost 0 bases to trimming and J lost 4 bases; unmatched junction nucleotides: 6. Germline V gives CDR1 MNHEY, CDR2 SVGAGI. This CDR3 is built from 16 residues. The CDR3 bases are TGTGCCAGCAGTTACTCCGCGGGAGCGGGGTACAATGAGCAGTTCTTC. It encodes CASSYSAGAGYNEQFF.

This clone has a single count. For the CDR3, the DNA is TGTGCCAGCAGCAAGAGCGGGAGCTCCTACAATGAGCAGTTCTTC. It encodes CASSKSGSSYNEQFF. The chain is built from TRBV7-9 and TRBJ2-1; 8 nucleotides align to TRBD2. Germline CDR1 is SEHNR and CDR2 is FQNEAQ (reference sequence). The CDR3 is made up of 15 amino acids. J gave up 0 bases and V 5 bases, and 3 bases lay outside the gene matches.

J is TRBJ1-2 and V is TRBV7-9; 7 bases map to TRBD1. The CDR3 consists of 18 residues. Germline trimming cut 5 bases from V and 4 bases from J; bases unmatched to any gene: 19. The germline V gene has CDR1 SEHNR and CDR2 FQNEAQ (reference sequence). CDR3 sequence: CASSAYSSQGGGIYGYTF. The CDR3 DNA follows: TGTGCCAGCAGCGCGTACTCCTCCCAGGGGGGAGGAATCTATGGCTACACCTTC.

The chain links TRBV7-6 to TRBJ2-7; D gene uncertain. The CDR3 consists of 14 residues. Between the trimmed V and J ends, which lost 1 base and 7 bases, there was a span of 14 bases. CDR1 is SGHVS, CDR2 FNYEAQ, per germline. DNA of the CDR3: TGTGCCAGCAGCTTAGTGGGTCAGGTAGATGAGCAGTACTTC. Protein product: CASSLVGQVDEQYF. Supplemented by reference TRBV7-6 and TRBJ2-7, the full variable domain reads GAGVSQSPRYKVTKRGQDVALRCDPISGHVSLYWYRQALGQGPEFLTYFNYEAQQDKSGLPNDRFSAERPEGSISTLTIQRTEQRDSAMYRCASSLVGQVDEQYFGPGTRLTVT.

This chain uses TRBV11-2 with TRBJ2-2, with 7 bases that match TRBD2. There are 13 residues in the CDR3. CDR1 and CDR2 from the germline V gene are SGHAT and FQNNGV. V shed 4 bases, J shed 6 bases, and the junction held 2 bases outside the gene matches. The DNA for the CDR3 is TGTGCCAGCAGCTCCCGGGGGGCCGGGGAGCTGTTTTTT. Its protein product is CASSSRGAGELFF.

CDR3: CSVGLFGGPNTGELFF. The CDR3 DNA reads TGCAGCGTTGGATTGTTTGGGGGGCCGAACACCGGGGAGCTGTTTTTT. This chain joins TRBV29-1 and TRBJ2-2, with D perhaps TRBD1 or TRBD2 (6 bases each). Trimming shortened V by 4 bases and J by 0 bases, and 15 bases separated the two germline ends. Germline V CDR1 and CDR2: SQVTM, ANQGSEA. The CDR3 loop spans 16 amino acids.

The J gene is TRBJ1-1, the V gene TRBV27, with D possibly being TRBD1 (5 bases). Trimming pared 3 bases from V and 0 bases from J, leaving 8 bases between. The germline V gene has CDR1 MNHEY and CDR2 SMNVEV (reference sequence). The CDR3 is made up of 14 amino acids. DNA for the CDR3: TGTGCCAGCAGTTTGACAGACATGAACACTGAAGCTTTCTTT. Protein sequence: CASSLTDMNTEAFF.

The chain combines TRBV11-2 with TRBJ2-1; D remains ambiguous. Trimming shortened V by 2 bases and J by 5 bases, and 13 bases separated the two germline ends. Germline-derived CDR1 and CDR2 are SGHAT and FQNNGV. CDR3 length: 15 amino acids. CDR3 sequence reads: CASSLFSWRDNEQFF. The DNA of the CDR3 is TGTGCCAGCAGCTTATTTAGTTGGCGAGACAATGAGCAGTTCTTC.